The 6 T cell receptor beta chains below all came from one sample that was sequenced in a study of T cells expressing NK-cell markers. TCRdb re-called the 5' RACE reads, yielding one record per CDR3 amino acid sequence without DNA. This table lists roughly 380,000 distinct CDR3 sequences. Sequenced input: blood T cells: a sorted CD56 or NKG2C T cell subset, CD4+ or CD8+ T cells, or bulk PBMC T cells (not recorded which). The receptors stem from a man aged 18 to 69 in good health.

V and J are TRBV6-6 and TRBJ2-5. CDR3 size: 12 residues. Germline V gene data show CDR1 as MNHNY and CDR2 as SVGAGI (reference sequence). Here the CDR3 reads CAAGQTQETQYF.

The chain couples TRBV20-1 to TRBJ1-1; TCRdb's D call, TRBD1, is unchecked because there is no DNA. This CDR3 has 15 residues. Germline V gene lookup returns CDR1 DFQATT and CDR2 SNEGSKA (reference sequence). The CDR3 loop reads CSAKSRVGSRTEAFF.

The genes are TRBV11-2 and TRBJ2-1; the D call of TRBD1 rests on TCRdb alone, since no DNA is present to check it. The length of the CDR3 is 15 residues. Germline V gives CDR1 SGHAT, CDR2 FQNNGV. The CDR3 reads CASSNRDRVVNEQFF. Using reference TRBV11-2 and TRBJ2-1 for the parts outside the CDR3, the full variable domain is EAGVAQSPRYKIIEKRQSVAFWCNPISGHATLYWYQQILGQGPKLLIQFQNNGVVDDSQLPKDRFSAERLKGVDSTLKIQPAKLEDSAVYLCASSNRDRVVNEQFFGPGTRLTVL.

J is TRBJ1-2 and V is TRBV7-9. The CDR3 runs 13 residues. Germline V gene data show CDR1 as SEHNR and CDR2 as FQNEAQ (reference sequence). CDR3 sequence: CASSLDSYYGYTF. Based on the CDR3 plus reference TRBV7-9 and TRBJ1-2, the full variable domain is DTGVSQNPRHKITKRGQNVTFRCDPISEHNRLYWYRQTLGQGPEFLTYFQNEAQLEKSRLLSDRFSAERPKGSFSTLEIQRTEQGDSAMYLCASSLDSYYGYTFGSGTRLTVV.

The chain joins TRBV18 to TRBJ2-5; checking the TCRdb D call of TRBD1 is not possible without DNA. The germline V gene encodes CDR1 KGHSH and CDR2 LQKENI. The CDR3 has 13 residues. The CDR3 reads CASFDRTEETQYF.

The CDR3 sequence: CASSSTTGTSGGASVTDTQYF. V usage is TRBV5-1 and J usage is TRBJ2-3; TCRdb picks TRBD2, but there is no DNA to check that call. The CDR3 has 21 residues. Germline CDR1 reads SGHRS; CDR2 reads YFSETQ.